This T cell receptor beta chain appears in the sequencing data of a study of blood T cell repertoires in COVID-19. At the level of the study: T cells, B-cell-depleted T cells, or PBMCs provided the cDNA or gDNA that served as material.

The CDR3 is 15 amino acids. Germline lookup yields CDR1 SGHTA and CDR2 FQGNSA. V was clipped by 4 bases and J by 4 bases; unmatched bases: 6. Original data processing: Nucleated cell number was recorded as an estimate derived from reference gene primer amplification. The table came from immunoSEQ multiplex PCR; TCRdb's copy has only in-frame clones and leaves some out. D and trimming come from the DNA, and the V and J calls and clone size come from that table. The sample holds about 230,000 clones, over 70% seen once. The sequence was obtained from a man aged 35 to 55 with active or convalescent COVID-19. The chain couples TRBV7-2 to TRBJ2-1; 8 nucleotides line up with TRBD1. Sequencing used peripheral blood. In DNA form, the CDR3 reads TGTGCCAGCAGCTGGCGGGGACAGGAGTACAATGAGCAGTTCTTC. Amino acid sequence: CASSWRGQEYNEQFF.